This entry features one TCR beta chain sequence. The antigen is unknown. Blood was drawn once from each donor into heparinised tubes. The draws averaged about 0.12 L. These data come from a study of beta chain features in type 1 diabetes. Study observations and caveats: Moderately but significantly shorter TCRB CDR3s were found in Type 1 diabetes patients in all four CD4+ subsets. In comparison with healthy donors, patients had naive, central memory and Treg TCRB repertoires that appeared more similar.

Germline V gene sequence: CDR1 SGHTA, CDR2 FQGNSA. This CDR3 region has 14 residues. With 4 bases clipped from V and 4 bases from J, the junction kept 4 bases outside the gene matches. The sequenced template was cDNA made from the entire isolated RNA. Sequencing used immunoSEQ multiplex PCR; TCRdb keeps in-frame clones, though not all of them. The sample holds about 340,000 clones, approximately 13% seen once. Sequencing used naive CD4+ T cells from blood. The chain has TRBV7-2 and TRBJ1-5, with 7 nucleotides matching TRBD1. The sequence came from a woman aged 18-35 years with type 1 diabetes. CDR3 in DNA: TGTGCCAGCAGCTACAAACAGGGGAATCAGCCCCAGCATTTT. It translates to CASSYKQGNQPQHF. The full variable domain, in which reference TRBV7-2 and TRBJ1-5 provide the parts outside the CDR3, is GAGVSQSPSNKVTEKGKDVELRCDPISGHTALYWYRQSLGQGLEFLIYFQGNSAPDKSGLPSDRFSAERTGGSVSTLTIQRTQQEDSAVYLCASSYKQGNQPQHFGDGTRLSIL.